The 22 T cell receptor beta chains reported below all come from one sample, sequenced in a study of vaccination and CD4 T cells after COVID-19. Antigens for these TCRs are unknown. Regarding treatment: approximately 10-day PBMC culture with coronavirus spike peptide pools or control peptides (ViraFEST assay). At the Johns Hopkins FTIC core, DNA taken from cultured CD4+ T cells was sequenced by way of the Oncomine TCR Beta short-read assay. TCRdb fed the PCR reads into MiXCR, producing one record per CDR3 protein. Of almost 20,000 distinct CDR3 sequences in the sample, under 65% are singletons; the top ten hold about 8.9%. Material: CD4+ T cells from blood, cultured in vitro. The receptors stem from a human donor who had recovered from COVID-19.

The rearrangement joins TRBV24-1 to TRBJ2-3; D is unclear. Trimming stripped 10 bases from V and 6 bases from J, with 10 bases between. Germline V gives CDR1 KGHDR, CDR2 SFDVKD. The CDR3 extends over 11 amino acids. The DNA of the CDR3 is TGTGCCACAGCAGTCCTGGATACGCAGTATTTT. It specifies CATAVLDTQYF.

This chain connects TRBV7-9 to TRBJ2-2; unclear D gene. Germline V gene lookup returns CDR1 SEHNR and CDR2 FQNEAQ (reference sequence). The V end lost 1 base, the J end lost 3 bases, and 6 bases lay between the germline ends. The CDR3 length is 14 residues. The CDR3: CASSLEGDTGELFF. The CDR3 DNA is TGTGCCAGCAGCTTAGAGGGTGACACCGGGGAGCTGTTTTTT.

The CDR3 loop is CASSYGGAGASTDTQYF. The CDR3 nucleotides are TGTGCCAGCAGTTACGGGGGGGCGGGGGCTAGCACAGATACGCAGTATTTT. The chain joins TRBV6-5 to TRBJ2-3, with D tentatively TRBD2 (7 bases). Germline lookup yields CDR1 MNHEY and CDR2 SVGAGI. The CDR3 extends over 17 amino acids. The V and J ends lost 2 bases and 0 bases respectively, with 15 bases between them.

The J gene is TRBJ1-2, the V gene TRBV7-2; D gene unclear. Germline CDR1 and CDR2: SGHTA and FQGNSA. The V end lost 4 bases, the J end lost 11 bases, and 14 bases lay between the germline ends. The CDR3 is 12 residues long. The CDR3 here is CASSSLAGGYTF. The CDR3 DNA sequence: TGTGCCAGCAGCTCATTGGCGGGAGGGTACACCTTC. Complete variable domain (other parts from reference TRBV7-2 and TRBJ1-2): GAGVSQSPSNKVTEKGKDVELRCDPISGHTALYWYRQSLGQGLEFLIYFQGNSAPDKSGLPSDRFSAERTGGSVSTLTIQRTQQEDSAVYLCASSSLAGGYTFGSGTRLTVV.

This clonotype has just a few counts. The CDR3 coding sequence is TGTGCCAGCAGCTTAGCGGGACGGGCCACAGATACGCAGTATTTT. Its protein product is CASSLAGRATDTQYF. The chain employs TRBV27 and TRBJ2-3, with 8 nucleotides matching TRBD2. The CDR3 covers 15 residues. Looked up from germline, CDR1 is MNHEY and CDR2 is SMNVEV (reference sequence). V shed 6 bases and J 2 bases; nucleotides not matched to a gene: 7.

This clonotype has just one count. V gene TRBV6-1 combines with J gene TRBJ2-3; 10 nucleotides align to TRBD1. The V and J ends lost 4 bases and 3 bases, in that order; junction bases with no gene match: 4. Germline V gives CDR1 MNHNS, CDR2 SASEGT. CDR3 length equals 15 residues. The DNA of the CDR3 is TGTGCCAGCAGTGTGGGACAGGGGAGAACAGATACGCAGTATTTT. Protein: CASSVGQGRTDTQYF.

The rearrangement joins TRBV6-1 to TRBJ2-2; D possibly uses TRBD1 or TRBD2 (6 bases each). The CDR3 consists of 14 residues. With 6 bases removed from V and 4 bases from J, the gap between germline ends came to 12 bases. Per germline, CDR1 MNHNS and CDR2 SASEGT. CDR3 amino acids: CASRLGGPTGELFF. The CDR3 DNA is TGTGCCAGCAGACTTGGGGGGCCCACCGGGGAGCTGTTTTTT.

V usage is TRBV28 and J usage is TRBJ1-1; possible D gene TRBD1, 5 bases. Per the germline V gene, CDR1 is MDHEN and CDR2 is SYDVKM. The ends were cut back, 1 base at V and 6 bases at J, with 15 bases in the middle. The CDR3 length is 15 residues. As DNA, the CDR3 is TGTGCCAGCAGTTTATCGGGACGGCGATGGGCTGAAGCTTTCTTT. Amino acids: CASSLSGRRWAEAFF. Using reference TRBV28 and TRBJ1-1 for the parts outside the CDR3, the full variable domain is DVKVTQSSRYLVKRTGEKVFLECVQDMDHENMFWYRQDPGLGLRLIYFSYDVKMKEKGDIPEGYSVSREKKERFSLILESASTNQTSMYLCASSLSGRRWAEAFFGQGTRLTVV.

V and J are TRBV10-1 and TRBJ1-1; tentative D call: TRBD1 (6 bases). V was clipped by 4 bases and J by 6 bases, with 18 bases between them. Germline CDR1 reads WNHNN; CDR2 reads SYGVQD (reference sequence). The CDR3 is made up of 15 amino acids. The chain's CDR3 is CASSGGRGQFPEAFF. As DNA, the CDR3 is TGCGCCAGCAGTGGAGGTCGGGGGCAATTCCCTGAAGCTTTCTTT.

In this sample, this clonotype turned up a few times. The chain carries TRBV7-6 and TRBJ2-7; 12 bases agree with TRBD2. The V segment lost 1 base and the J segment 0 bases; nucleotides outside the gene matches: 1. CDR1 and CDR2 from the germline V gene are SGHVS and FNYEAQ. This CDR3 is built from 16 residues. CDR3 sequence (DNA): TGTGCCAGCAGCTTAGGGGGACTAGCGGGCTCCTACGAGCAGTACTTC. It translates to CASSLGGLAGSYEQYF.

This clonotype has a handful of counts. The genes are TRBV11-2 and TRBJ1-5, with a possible D match to TRBD1 (6 bases). Per germline, CDR1 SGHAT and CDR2 FQNNGV. The CDR3 sequence is 16 residues long. Trimming removed 1 base at V and 7 bases at J, with 17 bases between. CDR3 sequence (DNA): TGTGCCAGCAGCTTAGGAGGTGGGGGGGGCCGGCAGCCCCAGCATTTT. Encoded protein: CASSLGGGGGRQPQHF.

This chain connects TRBV10-3 to TRBJ2-6, with D possibly TRBD1 on 6 matching bases. The CDR3 contains 19 residues. Trimming removed 4 bases at V and 0 bases at J, with 19 bases between. CDR1 ENHRY and CDR2 SYGVKD come from the germline V gene. The CDR3 loop reads CAISGIGTSSLSGANVLTF. The CDR3, as DNA: TGTGCCATCAGTGGAATAGGGACATCGAGCCTCTCTGGGGCCAACGTCCTGACTTTC.

A few counts support this clonotype. The rearrangement links TRBV28 to TRBJ1-2; 8 bases line up with TRBD1. CDR3 size: 16 residues. The V gene end was trimmed by 6 bases and the J gene end by 7 bases; junction bases not matched to a gene: 16. Germline V CDR1 and CDR2: MDHEN, SYDVKM. The CDR3 loop is CASRIGAAGGAGGYTF. The DNA of the CDR3 is TGTGCCAGCAGGATTGGGGCCGCAGGGGGCGCAGGTGGCTACACCTTC.

This chain connects TRBV6-1 to TRBJ1-1; the match to TRBD1 covers 7 bases. V dropped 6 bases and J dropped 4; count of bases not matched to a gene: 5. Per the germline V gene, CDR1 is MNHNS and CDR2 is SASEGT. CDR3 length: 13 amino acids. As DNA, the CDR3 is TGTGCCAGCAGCAGACAGGGAGGCACTGAAGCTTTCTTT. It encodes CASSRQGGTEAFF.

The J gene is TRBJ2-1, the V gene TRBV20-1; D not certain. CDR1 and CDR2 from the germline V gene are DFQATT and SNEGSKA (reference sequence). The CDR3 contains 16 residues. Deletions cut 2 bases from V and 0 bases from J, with 14 bases between. This CDR3 is CSARRVARSSYNEQFF. CDR3 DNA: TGCAGTGCTAGACGGGTGGCTCGAAGCTCCTACAATGAGCAGTTCTTC.

This clonotype came up a few times. This sequence joins TRBV20-1 and TRBJ1-2; 8 bases are a match to TRBD1. Trimming at V came to 2 bases and at J to 3 bases, leaving 5 bases not matched to a gene. From germline, CDR1 is DFQATT and CDR2 SNEGSKA (reference sequence). This CDR3 comprises 14 residues. The chain's CDR3 is CSARRSGGYYGYTF. Written as DNA, the CDR3 is TGCAGTGCTAGAAGGTCAGGGGGCTACTATGGCTACACCTTC.

The table lists this clonotype with a few counts. This chain links TRBV20-1 with TRBJ2-7, with a possible D match to TRBD2 (6 bases). Germline CDR1 reads DFQATT; CDR2 reads SNEGSKA (reference sequence). V was clipped by 6 bases and J by 7 bases, with 25 bases between them. The CDR3 consists of 15 residues. CDR3 sequence: CSATPGTAGSLEQYF. DNA for the CDR3: TGCAGTGCCACCCCAGGGACTGCGGGTTCGTTGGAGCAGTACTTC.

The CDR3 bases are TGCAGTGCTAGAGATTCGGCCGCAAACACCGGGGAGCTGTTTTTT. It translates to CSARDSAANTGELFF. The chain combines TRBV20-1 with TRBJ2-2; no firm D call. Trimming removed 0 bases from V and 2 bases from J, with 10 bases in between. This CDR3 has 15 residues. Germline CDR1 DFQATT, CDR2 SNEGSKA (reference sequence).

V gene TRBV6-5 combines with J gene TRBJ1-2; a weak D match, TRBD1 (6 bases). Trimming pared 4 bases from V and 2 bases from J, leaving 17 bases between. This CDR3 contains 16 residues. CDR1 MNHEY and CDR2 SVGAGI come from the germline V gene. The CDR3 region is CASSFRGTGPNYGYTF. The CDR3 DNA reads TGTGCCAGCAGTTTTCGGGGAACAGGGCCAAACTATGGCTACACCTTC.

V is TRBV28 and J is TRBJ1-6, with D possibly being TRBD1 (5 bases). This CDR3 contains 13 residues. V lost 7 bases to trimming and J lost 9 bases, with 13 bases between them. CDR1 is MDHEN and CDR2 is SYDVKM in the germline V gene. The chain's CDR3 is CASIGAVPSPLHF. CDR3 nucleotides: TGTGCCAGCATTGGGGCGGTCCCTTCACCCCTCCACTTT. The full variable domain, with the rest looked up from reference TRBV28 and TRBJ1-6, is DVKVTQSSRYLVKRTGEKVFLECVQDMDHENMFWYRQDPGLGLRLIYFSYDVKMKEKGDIPEGYSVSREKKERFSLILESASTNQTSMYLCASIGAVPSPLHFGNGTRLTVT.

This clonotype occurred a few times. The chain uses TRBV6-1 and TRBJ2-3, with D maybe TRBD1 (7 bases). V was clipped by 2 bases and J by 6 bases, with 15 bases between them. The CDR3 covers 15 residues. Germline assignment: CDR1 MNHNS and CDR2 SASEGT. Here the CDR3 reads CASSEQGGGGDTQYF. CDR3 nucleotide sequence: TGTGCCAGCAGTGAACAAGGGGGCGGAGGGGATACGCAGTATTTT.

The V call is TRBV19, the J call TRBJ2-7; 12 positions agree with TRBD1. CDR3 length: 15 amino acids. V was pared by 4 bases and J by 4 bases, with 5 bases of the junction left unmatched. Germline loops: CDR1 LNHDA, CDR2 SQIVND (reference sequence). The CDR3 reads CASSTGTGGGYEQYF. The CDR3 DNA sequence: TGTGCCAGTAGTACAGGGACAGGGGGCGGATACGAGCAGTACTTC.